The 26 T cell receptor beta chains below come from one sample, sequenced in a study of patients and donors after allogeneic stem cell transplantation (dated by TCRdb to the early 2020s). The library was obtained by RT-PCR. The sample was run on a NextSeq 550. The public reads were run again by TCRdb, first through fastp at Q25 and then through MiXCR, and only productive beta chains were kept. Rows merge per CDR3 protein into single entries with the most common DNA and genes. The sample yields roughly 940,000 distinct CDR3 sequences; about a sixth were counted once. The ten largest clones take up roughly 6% of the sample. The sequenced sample consisted of blood, either unsorted or a sorted T cell fraction (not recorded which). These receptors originate from a human donor who was either an allogeneic HSCT recipient or a stem cell or donor lymphocyte infusion donor (not recorded which). It is not recorded whose cells these are; they may come from a transplant donor.

This clonotype was detected only a few times. The chain is built from TRBV29-1 and TRBJ2-7; possibly TRBD1 for D (5 bases). V dropped 4 bases and J dropped 5 bases, with 15 bases sitting between them. This CDR3 spans 13 amino acids. Germline lookup yields CDR1 SQVTM and CDR2 ANQGSEA. CDR3 in DNA: TGCAGCGTTGTTTGCAGGGATGGGAACGAGCAGTACTTC. Residues: CSVVCRDGNEQYF.

A few counts support this clonotype. The CDR3 here is CASSFPSGGGDTQYF. The DNA for the CDR3 is TGTGCCAGCAGCTTCCCTAGCGGGGGCGGAGATACGCAGTATTTT. This chain joins TRBV7-2 and TRBJ2-3, with TRBD2 identical over 10 bases. The CDR3 covers 15 residues. CDR1 is SGHTA, CDR2 FQGNSA, per germline. V lost 3 bases and J lost 5; bases outside the gene matches: 5.

This clonotype was seen a handful of times. The gene calls are TRBV27 and TRBJ1-2; possible D gene TRBD1, 6 bases. Germline V gives CDR1 MNHEY, CDR2 SMNVEV (reference sequence). The CDR3 is made up of 13 amino acids. The V and J ends lost 2 bases and 7 bases respectively, with 11 bases between them. CDR3 residues: CASSLTGYGGYTF. The CDR3 DNA follows: TGTGCCAGCAGTTTAACAGGGTATGGTGGCTACACCTTC.

At least ten counts were recorded for this clonotype. The chain links TRBV12-3 or TRBV12-4 to TRBJ1-6; 7 bases agree with TRBD1. Trimming removed 6 bases from V and 10 bases from J; junction bases left unmatched: 9. The CDR3 extends over 14 amino acids. CDR3 sequence: CASSLAGDRSPLHF. CDR3 nucleotides: TGTGCCAGCAGCCTGGCAGGGGACAGATCACCCCTCCACTTT.

This clonotype was observed once. The V call is TRBV28, the J call TRBJ2-7; no reliable D call. V lost 9 bases, J lost 7 bases, and 16 bases lay in between. Germline-derived CDR1 and CDR2 are MDHEN and SYDVKM. The length of the CDR3 is 12 residues. CDR3 sequence reads: CASRDGTREQYF. The CDR3, as DNA: TGTGCCAGTAGAGACGGTACGAGAGAGCAGTACTTC.

This clonotype was detected only a few times. Mismatch with germline at one junction end may stem from a read error. The chain carries TRBV10-3 and TRBJ2-1; TRBD1 agrees at 7 bases. This CDR3 has 15 amino acids. Looked up from germline, CDR1 is ENHRY and CDR2 is SYGVKD. The CDR3 protein is CAIGETGDRRDEQFF. The CDR3 DNA sequence: TGTGCCATCGGTGAAACAGGGGATCGACGCGATGAGCAGTTCTTC.

In this sample, this clonotype turned up a few times. The chain has TRBV6-1 and TRBJ1-2; D might be TRBD1 (6 bases). Trimming cost V 6 bases and J 6 bases, with 23 bases left between them. This CDR3 spans 16 amino acids. The germline CDR1 and CDR2 sequences are MNHNS and SASEGT. CDR3 DNA: TGTGCCAGCAGCCTATTCGGACAGTATACCGTCGATGGCTACACCTTC. This sequence encodes CASSLFGQYTVDGYTF.

V gene TRBV15 combines with J gene TRBJ2-7; D unclear. The CDR3 has 15 residues. V was trimmed by 3 bases and J by 3 bases, leaving 15 bases between them. CDR1 LNHNV and CDR2 YYDKDF come from the germline V gene (reference sequence). The CDR3: CATSSDPDGDYEQYF. In DNA, the CDR3 is TGTGCCACCAGCAGCGATCCGGACGGAGACTACGAGCAGTACTTC.

This clonotype was observed a handful of times. The rearrangement uses TRBV20-1 and TRBJ2-7, with 10 nucleotides matching TRBD2. Germline CDR1 is DFQATT and CDR2 is SNEGSKA (reference sequence). V shed 0 bases, J shed 6 bases, and the junction held 8 bases outside the gene matches. CDR3 length: 15 residues. The CDR3 sequence is CSARDGTSGALEQYF. In DNA form, the CDR3 reads TGCAGTGCTAGAGATGGAACTAGCGGGGCCCTCGAGCAGTACTTC.

The chain joins TRBV12-3 or TRBV12-4 to TRBJ2-7; 11 nucleotides agree with TRBD1. With 8 bases clipped from V and 7 bases from J, the junction kept 7 bases outside the gene matches. The CDR3 is 13 residues long. The DNA for the CDR3 is TGTGCCAGCCGCGGACAGGGGGCAGGGGAGCAGTACTTC. This encodes CASRGQGAGEQYF.

CDR3 nucleotides: TGTGCCAGCAGCGTAGAAACAGGGGTGGGTTCCGGGGAGCTGTTTTTT. It specifies CASSVETGVGSGELFF. The V and J genes are TRBV9 and TRBJ2-2; 7 nucleotides match TRBD1. The J segment lost 6 bases and the V segment lost 0 bases, leaving 8 bases of the junction unmatched. Per germline, CDR1 SGDLS and CDR2 YYNGEE. The CDR3 consists of 16 residues.

In this sample, this clonotype turned up many times. The chain couples TRBV20-1 to TRBJ1-2; the match to TRBD1 covers 8 bases. Germline CDR1 and CDR2: DFQATT and SNEGSKA (reference sequence). Losses at the gene ends were 2 bases for V and 7 bases for J; bases not matched to a gene: 6. The length of the CDR3 is 13 residues. The CDR3 DNA is TGCAGTGCTAGATCCCAGGGGGCTGGTGGCTACACCTTC. Its protein product is CSARSQGAGGYTF.

This clonotype has a handful of counts. This sequence joins TRBV28 and TRBJ2-7; 7 bases map to TRBD2. V was pared by 2 bases and J by 4 bases, with 14 bases of the junction left unmatched. From germline, CDR1 is MDHEN and CDR2 SYDVKM. The CDR3 extends over 17 amino acids. CDR3 in amino acids: CASSLLLRLADDYEQYF. Written as DNA, the CDR3 is TGTGCCAGCAGTTTACTTCTTCGGCTAGCGGACGATTACGAGCAGTACTTC.

The chain recombines TRBV20-1 with TRBJ2-1; the match to TRBD2 covers 10 bases. With 4 bases clipped from V and 2 bases from J, the junction kept 5 bases outside the gene matches. The CDR3 runs to 15 residues. Germline V gives CDR1 DFQATT, CDR2 SNEGSKA (reference sequence). CDR3 loop: CSANSGTSAYNEQFF. CDR3 coding DNA: TGCAGTGCTAACTCCGGGACTAGCGCCTACAATGAGCAGTTCTTC.

This clonotype was seen only a few times. This sequence joins TRBV5-1 and TRBJ2-5, with 8 bases identical to TRBD1. The V gene end was trimmed by 4 bases and the J gene end by 0 bases; junction bases not matched to a gene: 5. The CDR3 contains 15 residues. CDR1 is SGHRS and CDR2 is YFSETQ in the germline V gene. CDR3 DNA sequence: TGCGCCAGCAGCGGAAGGGACAGGTACCAAGAGACCCAGTACTTC. Amino acids: CASSGRDRYQETQYF.

The rearrangement uses TRBV7-6 and TRBJ2-7; D gene ambiguous. The CDR3 has 13 amino acids. The V and J ends lost 2 bases and 0 bases respectively, with 5 bases between them. Germline V CDR1 and CDR2: SGHVS, FNYEAQ. CDR3 sequence (DNA): TGTGCCAGCAGCTTACCTCACTCCTACGAGCAGTACTTC. It codes for CASSLPHSYEQYF.

The chain recombines TRBV24-1 with TRBJ2-7, with TRBD1 matching over 11 bases. Looked up from germline, CDR1 is KGHDR and CDR2 is SFDVKD. The CDR3 extends over 16 amino acids. V trimming: 4 bases; J trimming: 1 base; junction bases outside the gene matches: 5. The CDR3 region has the DNA TGTGCCACCAGTGACCCGGGACAGGGGGAATCCTACGAGCAGTACTTC. Amino acid sequence: CATSDPGQGESYEQYF.

The sample holds many counts of this clonotype. This sequence joins TRBV29-1 and TRBJ2-1; 10 bases are shared with TRBD1. The germline CDR1 and CDR2 sequences are SQVTM and ANQGSEA. J was trimmed by 6 bases and V by 6 bases; bases with no gene match: 14. The CDR3 totals 16 residues. CDR3 bases: TGCAGCGTCCCCATCCGGACAGGGGGACCAGGCAATGAGCAGTTCTTC. Amino acid sequence: CSVPIRTGGPGNEQFF.

This chain joins TRBV4-1 and TRBJ2-3; 8 bases map to TRBD2. Germline CDR1 MGHRA, CDR2 YSYEKL. Losses at the gene ends were 1 base for V and 2 bases for J; bases not matched to a gene: 2. This CDR3 is 15 amino acids long. CDR3 nucleotides: TGCGCCAGCAGCCAAGTGGGACTAGACACAGATACGCAGTATTTT. Translation gives CASSQVGLDTDTQYF.

This clonotype has just a few counts. The V and J genes are TRBV7-2 and TRBJ1-1; TRBD1 agrees at 10 bases. With 5 bases clipped from V and 4 bases from J, the junction kept 4 bases outside the gene matches. Germline assignment: CDR1 SGHTA and CDR2 FQGNSA. This CDR3 has 14 residues. The chain's CDR3 is CASSTWTGGTEAFF. CDR3 in DNA: TGTGCCAGCAGCACCTGGACAGGGGGCACTGAAGCTTTCTTT.

This clonotype was picked up many times. This rearrangement joins TRBV2 to TRBJ2-7; no clear D gene. With 9 bases removed from V and 2 bases from J, the gap between germline ends came to 8 bases. This CDR3 is built from 11 residues. The germline V gene has CDR1 SNHLY and CDR2 FYNNEI. For the CDR3, the DNA is TGTGCCAGGGAAGAGACCTACGAGCAGTACTTC. Its translation: CAREETYEQYF.

This chain connects TRBV28 to TRBJ2-2; D remains unclear. V was pared by 8 bases and J by 1 base, with 17 bases between. Germline V gene data show CDR1 as MDHEN and CDR2 as SYDVKM. This CDR3 is built from 16 residues. The CDR3 region has the DNA TGTGCCAGCCCCCTCCCCGGGCCGGGGAACACCGGGGAGCTGTTTTTT. Encoded protein: CASPLPGPGNTGELFF.

This chain uses TRBV5-5 with TRBJ2-7; 9 bases align to TRBD2. V lost 7 bases, J lost 1 base, and 6 bases stayed unmatched. Germline CDR1 is SGHKS and CDR2 is YYEKEE (reference sequence). The CDR3 loop spans 14 amino acids. The CDR3 DNA sequence: TGTGCCAGCGGCGTAGCGGGAGTATCCTACGAGCAGTACTTC. It specifies CASGVAGVSYEQYF.

This clonotype was observed a few times. The rearrangement uses TRBV6-2 or TRBV6-3 and TRBJ2-1; the D is unclear. This CDR3 has 16 residues. With 2 bases removed from V and 1 base from J, the gap between germline ends came to 12 bases. Germline values: CDR1 MNHEY, CDR2 SVGEGT. The CDR3 region has the DNA TGTGCCAGCAGTTACGCGTCTGGGATATCCTACAATGAGCAGTTCTTC. This codes for CASSYASGISYNEQFF.

The gene calls are TRBV6-1 and TRBJ2-7, with 12 bases identical to TRBD2. The CDR3 is 15 residues long. Germline V lookup: CDR1 MNHNS, CDR2 SASEGT. The J segment lost 5 bases and the V segment lost 6 bases, leaving 8 bases of the junction unmatched. CDR3 protein: CASRQGLAGSDEQYF. CDR3 coding DNA: TGTGCCAGCAGACAAGGACTAGCGGGATCAGACGAGCAGTACTTC.

In its sample, this clonotype was seen many times. In DNA, the CDR3 is TGTGCCAGCAGCAAGTGGGCCACCCCAACTAACTATGGCTACACCTTC. Amino acids: CASSKWATPTNYGYTF. The rearrangement uses TRBV6-1 and TRBJ1-2; D unresolved. The CDR3 is 16 amino acids. Germline assignment: CDR1 MNHNS and CDR2 SASEGT. V was clipped by 6 bases and J by 0 bases, with 17 bases between them.